This TCR beta chain was identified during a study of ipilimumab plus nivolumab after autologous stem cell transplantation. Study-level information: Patients received a median of about five ipilimumab and roughly 8 nivolumab doses.

Only one count was recorded for this clone. The antigen is undetermined. Findings and limits, study-wide: The authors say TCR, Treg and microbiome findings warrant further study.

Ipilimumab, 1 mg/kg, started 14 to 28 days after autologous transplant. Patients received nivolumab 3 mg/kg at weeks 1, 4, 7, 10, then fortnightly to week 26. Only in-frame clones appear in the TCRdb table, and some are missing; sequencing was by immunoSEQ multiplex PCR. The sample holds about 17,000 clones; 65% to 85% are singletons and the top ten take less than 40%. This CDR3 region has 14 residues. Unmatched junction bases numbered 5, after V lost 6 bases and J lost 4 bases. The germline gives CDR1 MNHNS, CDR2 SASEGT. The sample in question was PBMCs, obtained in a trial of ipilimumab plus nivolumab as post-transplant consolidation. This clonotype was sampled from a male donor with diffuse large B-cell lymphoma. J is TRBJ2-1 and V is TRBV6-1, with 8 nucleotides matching TRBD1. The CDR3 sequence: CASSRDRIYNEQFF. The CDR3 DNA is TGTGCCAGCAGCCGGGACAGGATTTACAATGAGCAGTTCTTC.